The T cell receptor beta chain under discussion was sequenced for a study of blood T cell repertoires in COVID-19. Study background: Acute and convalescent COVID-19 specimens originated in the United States, Italy and Spain. T cells, B-cell-depleted T cells, or PBMCs supplied cDNA or gDNA.

Authors' processing steps: Reference gene primers were amplified, and this amplification served to estimate nucleated cell counts. Profiling relied on immunoSEQ multiplex PCR, and the TCRdb table lists in-frame clones only, not all of them. V, J and clone size derive from that table, while D and trimming were established from the DNA sequence. The sample contains 85,000 to 100,000 clones, roughly 85% of which appear only once. Material: peripheral blood. The clonotype was recovered from a man aged 60 to 69 with acute or convalescent COVID-19.

Written as DNA, the CDR3 is TGTGCCAGCAGAACACTAGCGGGATCACATGAGCAGTTCTTC. This codes for CASRTLAGSHEQFF. This chain connects TRBV6-4 to TRBJ2-1; 10 positions match TRBD2. The germline V gene has CDR1 MRHNA and CDR2 SNTAGT. The V and J ends lost 6 bases and 8 bases, in that order; junction bases with no gene match: 7. The CDR3 is 14 amino acids.